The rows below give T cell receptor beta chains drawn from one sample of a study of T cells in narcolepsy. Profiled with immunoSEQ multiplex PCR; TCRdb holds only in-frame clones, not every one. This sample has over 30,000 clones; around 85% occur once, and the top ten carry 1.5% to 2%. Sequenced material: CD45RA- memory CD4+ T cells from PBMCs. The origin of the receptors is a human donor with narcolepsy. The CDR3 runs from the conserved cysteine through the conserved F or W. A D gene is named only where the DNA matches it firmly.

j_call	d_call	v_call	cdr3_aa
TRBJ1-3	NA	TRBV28	CASSLRRGASGNTIYF
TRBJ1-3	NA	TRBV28	CASSGQGFGNTIYF
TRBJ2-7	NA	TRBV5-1	CASSLAKGSDEQYF
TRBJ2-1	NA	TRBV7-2	CASSPAPGKEFF
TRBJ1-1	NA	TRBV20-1	CSARPGPEAFF
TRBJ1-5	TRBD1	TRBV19	CASTTGGQGQPQHF
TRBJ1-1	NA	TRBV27	CASSAHDDYAEAFF
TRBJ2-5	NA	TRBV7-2	CASTFRGQETQYF
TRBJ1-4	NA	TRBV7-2	CASGGSREKLFF
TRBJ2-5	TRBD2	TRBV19	CASSWGGGHQETQYF
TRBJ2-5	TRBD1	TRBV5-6	CASNRDRAGEQYF
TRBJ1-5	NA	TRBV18	CASSPWAPGTNQPQHF
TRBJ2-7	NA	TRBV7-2	CASSLRAGRVYF
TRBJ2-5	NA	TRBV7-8	CASSLVLETQYF
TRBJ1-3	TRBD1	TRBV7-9	CASSLGQGAGNTIYF
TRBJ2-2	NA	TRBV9	CASSLDLTGELFF
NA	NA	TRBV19	CASSVGQGVYEQYF
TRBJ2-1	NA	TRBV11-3	CASSSGLRSYNEQFF
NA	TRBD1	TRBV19	CASSIAWDRVNEQYF
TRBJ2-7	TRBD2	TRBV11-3	CASGNWEGSYEQYF
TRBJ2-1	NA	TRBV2	CASSEGLAIDEQFF
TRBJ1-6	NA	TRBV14	CASSPGQGFSPLHF
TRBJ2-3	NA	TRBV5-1	CASSSSGRTSTDTQYF
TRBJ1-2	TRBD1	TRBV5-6	CASSGDRGRNYGYTF
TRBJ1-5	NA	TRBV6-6	CASSLAGGQPQHF
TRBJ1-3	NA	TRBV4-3	CASSQDLGYSGNTIYF
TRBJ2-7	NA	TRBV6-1	CASRAFVDEQYF
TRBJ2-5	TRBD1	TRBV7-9	CASSPTGASLSETQYF
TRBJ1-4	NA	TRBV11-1	CASSLAGYDEKLFF
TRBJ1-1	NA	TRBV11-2	CASSLYPNTEAFF
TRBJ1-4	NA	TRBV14	CASSQDVGAGEKLFF
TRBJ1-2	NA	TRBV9	CASSVESGVAAGVGYTF